This T cell receptor beta chain was captured by sequencing in a study of T-cell reconstitution after alpha-beta-depleted transplantation in children. General observations from the study: T-cell counts and diversity at one year post-transplant came mainly from newly produced T cells. Day-60 TCRbeta diversity that was high in some patients was derived from surviving recipient T cells and thymic progenitors.

V lost 1 base and J lost 3, with 13 bases in between. The CDR3 loop spans 16 amino acids. Germline V lookup: CDR1 SGHRS, CDR2 YFSETQ. About this clonotype: Its antigen is unidentified.

Preparation of the TCRbeta library was carried out with unique molecular identifiers. TCRdb recomputed calls from the PCR reads with MiXCR, one row per CDR3 protein. The sample lists about a million distinct CDR3 sequences; around 30% were seen once. Sequenced here: PBMCs, mostly from graft donor cells, sampled 360 days after TCRalphabeta/CD19-depleted stem cell transplant. The J gene is TRBJ2-2, the V gene TRBV5-1, with D unclear. This TCR was sampled from a boy younger than two who had a stem cell transplant for SCID, so the T cells may come from the graft donor. CDR3 DNA: TGCGCCAGCAGCTTGCCCCCACACCGGCACACCGGGGAGCTGTTTTTT. Amino acids: CASSLPPHRHTGELFF. The complete variable domain, with remaining parts taken from reference TRBV5-1 and TRBJ2-2, reads KAGVTQTPRYLIKTRGQQVTLSCSPISGHRSVSWYQQTPGQGLQFLFEYFSETQRNKGNFPGRFSGRQFSNSRSEMNVSTLELGDSALYLCASSLPPHRHTGELFFGEGSRLTVL.